This T cell receptor beta chain came from a study of technical replicates of blood from several donors. The protocol was immunoSEQ multiplex PCR, while the TCRdb copy is restricted to in-frame clones and leaves out a portion. The repertoire holds fewer than 95,000 clones, about 93% seen once, with approximately 0.25% in the top ten. Germline CDR1 LGHNA, CDR2 YNFKEQ. V shed 4 bases, J shed 1 base, and the junction held 10 bases outside the gene matches. CDR3 length: 18 residues. The sequence was collected from a human donor in good health. J is TRBJ2-5 and V is TRBV4-2; 12 nucleotides match TRBD2. The sample consisted of T cells isolated from PBMCs. The CDR3 DNA is TGTGCCAGCAGCCCCTACCCACCTAGCGGGGGGGCCCAAGAGACCCAGTACTTC. Translation gives CASSPYPPSGGAQETQYF.